The rows below give T cell receptor beta chains drawn from one sample of a study of Ad26.COV2.S vaccination and SARS-CoV-2 variants. Profiled with immunoSEQ multiplex PCR; TCRdb holds only in-frame clones, not every one. The sample has a few hundred thousand clones; around 90% are singletons. The sequences come from peripheral blood, collected in a trial of Ad26.COV2.S vaccine versus placebo. These receptors came from a person between 18 and 65 years old who received the Ad26.COV2.S COVID-19 vaccine or a placebo. The CDR3 runs from the conserved cysteine through the conserved F or W. Each record gives: clone size, D gene, V gene, J gene, CDR3 protein, CDR3 DNA. A D gene is named only where the DNA matches it firmly. Size values are once, few and many counts, or a class for expanded clones, and some rows have none.

.	.	TRBV30	TRBJ1-2	CAWSVKQRVYGYTF	TGTGCCTGGAGTGTAAAGCAGCGCGTCTATGGCTACACCTTC
.	.	TRBV29-1	TRBJ1-1	CSVGTEENKAFF	TGCAGCGTCGGGACTGAGGAGAACAAAGCTTTCTTT
once	TRBD2	TRBV4-3	TRBJ2-7	CASSQDPAGEIYEQYF	TGCGCCAGCAGCCAAGATCCAGCGGGGGAAATCTACGAGCAGTACTTC
.	TRBD1	TRBV27	TRBJ1-2	CASSSFLVAPPKGGQQNLNGYTF	TGTGCCAGCAGCTCTTTTTTAGTGGCCCCACCCAAGGGGGGACAGCAAAACCTGAATGGCTACACCTTC
once	.	TRBV28	TRBJ1-1	CASSSQTQGLILNAFF	TGTGCCAGCAGTTCCCAAACACAGGGTCTAATTTTAAATGCTTTCTTT
.	TRBD2	TRBV4-3	TRBJ2-5	CASSQDLAGGQETQYF	TGCGCCAGCAGCCAGGACCTAGCGGGGGGGCAAGAGACCCAGTACTTC
.	TRBD1	TRBV6-5	TRBJ1-4	CASSPWTGGDEKLFF	TGTGCCAGCAGTCCTTGGACAGGGGGCGATGAAAAACTGTTTTTT
once	TRBD2	TRBV7-3	TRBJ2-3	CASSPGTSDSTDTQYF	TGTGCCAGCAGCCCCGGGACTAGCGATAGCACAGATACGCAGTATTTT
once	.	TRBV11-3	TRBJ2-1	CASSFEEGNEQFF	TGTGCCAGCAGCTTTGAAGAAGGCAATGAGCAGTTCTTC
.	.	TRBV3-1/TRBV3-2	TRBJ2-3	CASSQDQSRGRADTQYF	TGTGCCAGCAGCCAAGATCAATCTAGGGGAAGGGCAGATACGCAGTATTTT